The 17 T cell receptor beta chains presented below share a single source sample, sequenced in a study of response to subunit inactivated influenza vaccine. TCRdb passed the RT-PCR reads through MiXCR, listing each CDR3 protein once. The table shows 500,000 to 700,000 distinct CDR3 sequences, with approximately 22% occurring only once. The sample was also reused in another study, on T cells expressing NK-cell markers. That work contributes: The authors generated TCR beta cDNA through 5'RACE template switching with UMIs.

Here the sequenced sample was CD4+ T cells sorted from PBMCs, taken less than 13 days after vaccination. The receptors originated from a man aged 45-60 years who received an inactivated influenza vaccine.

This clonotype was seen a few times. This chain uses TRBV11-3 with TRBJ2-2, with a weak D call TRBD1 (5 bases). The germline V gene encodes CDR1 SGHNT and CDR2 YENEEA. This CDR3 has 14 amino acids. V dropped 4 bases and J dropped 5 bases, with 11 bases sitting between them. This CDR3 reads CASSSAGKTGELFF. In DNA, the CDR3 is TGTGCCAGCAGCTCGGCAGGGAAGACCGGGGAGCTGTTTTTT. Filled out from reference TRBV11-3 and TRBJ2-2, the complete variable domain reads EAGVVQSPRYKIIEKKQPVAFWCNPISGHNTLYWYLQNLGQGPELLIRYENEEAVDDSQLPKDRFSAERLKGVDSTLKIQPAELGDSAVYLCASSSAGKTGELFFGEGSRLTVL.

This chain joins TRBV7-3 and TRBJ2-1; 7 positions agree with TRBD2. Germline V CDR1 and CDR2: SGHTA, FQGTGA. The V gene end was trimmed by 6 bases and the J gene end by 8 bases; junction bases not matched to a gene: 10. The CDR3 is made up of 14 amino acids. The CDR3 DNA reads as TGTGCCAGCAGTCCGGGGGGAGCGAGCGATGAGCAGTTCTTC. This gives the protein CASSPGGASDEQFF.

V is TRBV24-1 and J is TRBJ1-5; D is possibly TRBD1 (6 bases). The CDR3 is 15 residues long. From germline, CDR1 is KGHDR and CDR2 SFDVKD. Deletions cut 5 bases from V and 3 bases from J, with 13 bases between. CDR3 region: CATSGQGSFNQPQHF. DNA for the CDR3: TGTGCCACCAGTGGTCAGGGGTCATTCAATCAGCCCCAGCATTTT.

The chain carries TRBV7-9 and TRBJ2-6, with D unresolved. V dropped 7 bases and J dropped 0 bases, with 7 bases sitting between them. CDR3 size: 14 residues. Looked up from germline, CDR1 is SEHNR and CDR2 is FQNEAQ (reference sequence). CDR3 amino acids: CASTIVSGANVLTF. Here the CDR3 DNA reads TGTGCCAGCACCATAGTCTCTGGGGCCAACGTCCTGACTTTC.

The sample holds a few counts of this clonotype. J is TRBJ2-7 and V is TRBV7-2; no reliable D call. Germline CDR1 reads SGHTA; CDR2 reads FQGNSA. V was pared by 6 bases and J by 2 bases, with 8 bases between. The CDR3 has 12 residues. CDR3: CASRGPTYEQYF. CDR3 nucleotides: TGTGCCAGCAGGGGTCCTACCTACGAGCAGTACTTC.

The chain couples TRBV3-1 to TRBJ2-1; D uncertain. Trimming shortened V by 0 bases and J by 0 bases, and 9 bases separated the two germline ends. This CDR3 has 16 residues. Germline V CDR1 and CDR2: LGHDT, YNNKEL (reference sequence). CDR3 DNA: TGTGCCAGCAGCCAAGACGGGCTGAGCTCCTACAATGAGCAGTTCTTC. Translated: CASSQDGLSSYNEQFF.

This clonotype was counted only a few times. The chain uses TRBV6-2 or TRBV6-3 and TRBJ1-1, with D uncertain. Germline lookup yields CDR1 MNHEY and CDR2 SVGEGT. Trimming shortened V by 3 bases and J by 11 bases, and 10 bases separated the two germline ends. This CDR3 comprises 11 residues. CDR3 sequence (DNA): TGTGCCAGCAGTTATGCGCGTTCTGCTTTCTTT. This gives the protein CASSYARSAFF.

This clonotype was seen more than once but under ten times. This chain joins TRBV20-1 and TRBJ2-1, with D perhaps TRBD2 (6 bases). CDR1 is DFQATT and CDR2 is SNEGSKA in the germline V gene (reference sequence). V lost 5 bases to trimming and J lost 6 bases, with 14 bases between them. CDR3 length: 13 residues. Here the CDR3 DNA reads TGCAGTGCTTCTGCGGGGACGGCCAATGAGCAGTTCTTC. Its translation is CSASAGTANEQFF.

This clonotype has just a few counts. The V call is TRBV6-5, the J call TRBJ1-1; D is undetermined. The germline CDR1 and CDR2 sequences are MNHEY and SVGAGI. With 0 bases removed from V and 1 base from J, the gap between germline ends came to 12 bases. The length of the CDR3 is 16 residues. The CDR3: CASSYSTLRWNTEAFF. The CDR3 bases are TGTGCCAGCAGTTACTCGACTCTGAGGTGGAACACTGAAGCTTTCTTT.

V usage is TRBV2 and J usage is TRBJ2-2, with D tentatively TRBD2 (5 bases). The CDR3 runs 12 residues. V was trimmed by 10 bases and J by 3 bases, leaving 9 bases between them. Germline CDR1 and CDR2: SNHLY and FYNNEI. The DNA for the CDR3 is TGTGCCACCACGAGGGACACCGGGGAGCTGTTTTTT. Its translation is CATTRDTGELFF.

CDR3 nucleotides: TGTGCCAGCAGCCCAACGGGGTGGGGCGAGCAGTACTTC. It translates to CASSPTGWGEQYF. The J gene is TRBJ2-7, the V gene TRBV3-1, with D possibly TRBD2 on 5 matching bases. V lost 4 bases to trimming and J lost 6 bases, with 13 bases between them. Germline CDR1 LGHDT, CDR2 YNNKEL (reference sequence). CDR3 length equals 13 residues.

The chain couples TRBV20-1 to TRBJ2-7, with D tentatively TRBD2 (5 bases). The germline gives CDR1 DFQATT, CDR2 SNEGSKA (reference sequence). V lost 4 bases and J lost 3, with 16 bases in between. The CDR3 totals 14 residues. Here the CDR3 reads CSAISERGRYEQYF. The CDR3 DNA is TGCAGTGCTATCTCCGAAAGAGGGCGCTACGAGCAGTACTTC.

V usage is TRBV7-6 and J usage is TRBJ2-5, with unresolved D. The V end was cut by 1 base, the J end by 2 bases, with 11 bases between. The CDR3 is 15 residues long. CDR1 and CDR2 from the germline V gene are SGHVS and FNYEAQ. The CDR3 spells CASSLEVAEQETQYF. The CDR3, as DNA: TGTGCCAGCAGCTTAGAGGTAGCAGAACAAGAGACCCAGTACTTC.

Only one count was recorded for this clonotype. The CDR3 region has the DNA TGCAGTGTACCTACAGGGGGCCAGAGGAACACTGAAGCTTTCTTT. This sequence encodes CSVPTGGQRNTEAFF. V usage is TRBV20-1 and J usage is TRBJ1-1; 9 nucleotides align to TRBD1. This CDR3 has 15 residues. V trimming: 7 bases; J trimming: 1 base; junction bases outside the gene matches: 10. Germline V gives CDR1 DFQATT, CDR2 SNEGSKA (reference sequence).

This clonotype was found a few times. This may be a read error: a much more frequent sequence differs by one nucleotide. The V and J genes are TRBV12-3 or TRBV12-4 and TRBJ1-5; a weak D match, TRBD1 (5 bases). The CDR3 runs to 15 residues. Trimming shortened V by 6 bases and J by 2 bases, and 14 bases separated the two germline ends. CDR3 nucleotide sequence: TGTGCCAGCAGCCCCCAGGGAGGCGGCAATCAGCCCCAGCATTTT. Translation: CASSPQGGGNQPQHF.

This rearrangement joins TRBV4-1 to TRBJ2-2, with unresolved D. Germline values: CDR1 MGHRA, CDR2 YSYEKL. The CDR3 totals 15 residues. V dropped 4 bases and J dropped 6 bases, with 15 bases sitting between them. CDR3 loop: CASSPIDIISGELFF. For the CDR3, the DNA is TGCGCCAGCAGCCCAATCGATATAATCTCCGGGGAGCTGTTTTTT.

This chain links TRBV6-2 or TRBV6-3 with TRBJ2-2; D might be TRBD1 (6 bases). Deletions cut 4 bases from V and 3 bases from J, with 12 bases between. From germline, CDR1 is MNHEY and CDR2 SVGEGT. The CDR3 has 15 residues. The CDR3 DNA follows: TGTGCCAGCAGTTCCCCGGGACACTACACCGGGGAGCTGTTTTTT. Protein: CASSSPGHYTGELFF.